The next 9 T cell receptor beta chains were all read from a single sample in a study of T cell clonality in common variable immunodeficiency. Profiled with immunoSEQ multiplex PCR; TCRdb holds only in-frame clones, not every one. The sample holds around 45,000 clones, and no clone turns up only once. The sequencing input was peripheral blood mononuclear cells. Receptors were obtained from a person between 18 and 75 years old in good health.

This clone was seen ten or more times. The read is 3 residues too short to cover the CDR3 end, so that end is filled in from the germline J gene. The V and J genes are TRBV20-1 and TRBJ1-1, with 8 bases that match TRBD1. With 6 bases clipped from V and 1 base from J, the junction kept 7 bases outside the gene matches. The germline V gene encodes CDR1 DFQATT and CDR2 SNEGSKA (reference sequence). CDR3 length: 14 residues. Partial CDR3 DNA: TGCAGTGCCAGGACAGGGCCCCCGAACACTGAA. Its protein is CSARTGPPNTE. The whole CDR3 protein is CSARTGPPNTEAFF.

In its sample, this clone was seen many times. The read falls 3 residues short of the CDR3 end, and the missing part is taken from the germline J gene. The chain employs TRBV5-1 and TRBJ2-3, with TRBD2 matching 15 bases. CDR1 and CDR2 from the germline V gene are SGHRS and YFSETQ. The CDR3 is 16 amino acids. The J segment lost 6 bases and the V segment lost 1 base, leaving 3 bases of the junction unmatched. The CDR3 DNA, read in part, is TGCGCCAGCAGCTTGAGGACTAGCGGGAGGGCGGATACG. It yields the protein CASSLRTSGRADT. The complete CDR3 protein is CASSLRTSGRADTQYF.

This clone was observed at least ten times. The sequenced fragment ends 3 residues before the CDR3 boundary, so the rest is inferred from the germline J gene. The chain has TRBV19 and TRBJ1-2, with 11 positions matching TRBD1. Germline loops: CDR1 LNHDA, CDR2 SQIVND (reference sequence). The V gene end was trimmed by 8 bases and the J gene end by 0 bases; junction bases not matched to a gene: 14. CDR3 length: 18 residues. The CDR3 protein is CASVPAGTGGPANYGYTF. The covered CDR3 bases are TGTGCCAGTGTCCCTGCCGGGACAGGGGGACCAGCTAACTATGGC.

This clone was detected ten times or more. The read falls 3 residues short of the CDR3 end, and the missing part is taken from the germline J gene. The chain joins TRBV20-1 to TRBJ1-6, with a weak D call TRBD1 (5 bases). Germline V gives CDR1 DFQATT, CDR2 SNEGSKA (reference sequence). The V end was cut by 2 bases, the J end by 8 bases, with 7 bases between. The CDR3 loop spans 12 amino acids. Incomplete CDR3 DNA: TGCAGTGCTAGACAGGGCGATTCACCC. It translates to CSARQGDSP. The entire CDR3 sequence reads CSARQGDSPLHF.

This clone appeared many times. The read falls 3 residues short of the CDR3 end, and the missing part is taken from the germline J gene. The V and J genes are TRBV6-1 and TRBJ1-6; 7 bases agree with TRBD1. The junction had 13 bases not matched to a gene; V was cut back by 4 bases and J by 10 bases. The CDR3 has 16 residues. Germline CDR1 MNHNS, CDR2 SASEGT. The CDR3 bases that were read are TGTGCCAGCAGTGTAGAAGAGGGGGCAGCTAGCTCACCC. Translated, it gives CASSVEEGAASSP. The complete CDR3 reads CASSVEEGAASSPLHF.

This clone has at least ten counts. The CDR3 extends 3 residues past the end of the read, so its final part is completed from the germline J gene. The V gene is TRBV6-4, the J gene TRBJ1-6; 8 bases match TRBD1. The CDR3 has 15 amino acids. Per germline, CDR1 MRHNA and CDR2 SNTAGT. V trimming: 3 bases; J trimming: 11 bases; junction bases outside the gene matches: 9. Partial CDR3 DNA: TGTGCCAGCAGTGAGTCGACAGGGGCCACTACACCC. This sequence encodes CASSESTGATTP. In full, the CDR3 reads CASSESTGATTPLHF.

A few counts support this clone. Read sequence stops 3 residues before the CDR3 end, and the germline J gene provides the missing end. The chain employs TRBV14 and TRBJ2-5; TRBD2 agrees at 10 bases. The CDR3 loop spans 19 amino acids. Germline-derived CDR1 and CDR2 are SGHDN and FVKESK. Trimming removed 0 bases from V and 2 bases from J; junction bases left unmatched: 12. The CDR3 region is CASSQDPVAGGRGQETQYF. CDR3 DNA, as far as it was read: TGTGCCAGCAGCCAAGACCCTGTAGCGGGAGGTCGGGGGCAAGAGACC.

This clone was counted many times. Partial CDR3 DNA: TGCAGTGCTATTGGCAGGGTCACCGGGGAG. Protein: CSAIGRVTGE. The entire CDR3 reads CSAIGRVTGELFF. The rearrangement joins TRBV20-1 to TRBJ2-2, with D maybe TRBD1 (5 bases). The read stops 3 residues short of the end of the CDR3; the missing end is completed from the germline J gene. Per germline, CDR1 DFQATT and CDR2 SNEGSKA (reference sequence). The CDR3 contains 13 residues. Trimming removed 4 bases at V and 4 bases at J, with 10 bases between.

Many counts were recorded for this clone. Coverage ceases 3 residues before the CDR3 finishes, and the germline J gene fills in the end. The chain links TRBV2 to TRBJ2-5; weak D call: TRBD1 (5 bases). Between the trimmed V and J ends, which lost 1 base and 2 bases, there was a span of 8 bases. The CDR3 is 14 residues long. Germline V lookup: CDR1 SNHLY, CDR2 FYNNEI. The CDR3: CASSEGTRQETQYF. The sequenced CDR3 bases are TGTGCCAGCAGTGAAGGGACAAGACAAGAGACC. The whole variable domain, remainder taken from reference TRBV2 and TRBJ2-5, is EPEVTQTPSHQVTQMGQEVILRCVPISNHLYFYWYRQILGQKVEFLVSFYNNEISEKSEIFDDQFSVERPDGSNFTLKIRSTKLEDSAMYFCASSEGTRQETQYFGPGTRLLVL.